This T cell receptor beta chain came from a study of blood T cell repertoires in COVID-19. J gave up 8 bases and V 1 base, and 4 bases lay outside the gene matches. The germline gives CDR1 MGHRA, CDR2 YSYEKL. The CDR3 extends over 16 amino acids. Profiling relied on immunoSEQ multiplex PCR, and the TCRdb table lists in-frame clones only, not all of them. This sample carries 300,000 to 450,000 clones, 87% of them seen once, and the ten largest clones take 10%. The chain carries TRBV4-1 and TRBJ2-1; 14 nucleotides agree with TRBD2. The origin of this receptor is a woman between 25 and 40 years old with COVID-19, enrolled during active disease. Sequencing used peripheral blood. The CDR3: CASSQAGTSGSYEQFF. DNA of the CDR3: TGCGCCAGCAGCCAAGCCGGGACTAGCGGGAGCTATGAGCAGTTCTTC.